Shown below are 27 T cell receptor beta chains from a single sample sequenced in a study of blood T cell repertoires in COVID-19. Clones were read by immunoSEQ multiplex PCR, and TCRdb kept only the in-frame ones, dropping some. This table holds some 170,000 clones, more than 70% found once. Material: PBMCs or T cells enriched from blood (not recorded which). Source of these receptors: a man aged 35-49 years who had recovered from COVID-19.

The CDR3 spells CASSLLAATPDKQFF. CDR3 bases: TGTGCCAGCAGCCTACTAGCCGCTACCCCCGACAAGCAGTTCTTC. The chain employs TRBV12-1 and TRBJ2-1; TRBD2 is taken as the D call from the table, unchecked against the DNA. TRBV12-1 is a pseudogene locus. The CDR3 covers 15 residues.

The J gene is TRBJ2-3, the V gene TRBV18; 8 bases match TRBD1. Germline assignment: CDR1 KGHSH and CDR2 LQKENI. This CDR3 region has 16 residues. J lost 6 bases, V lost 0 bases, and 8 bases had no gene match. CDR3 bases: TGTGCCAGCTCACCACCCGGGACAGGTGGGTGGGATACGCAGTATTTT. Translation gives CASSPPGTGGWDTQYF.

The chain joins TRBV5-1 to TRBJ1-4; no definite D call. CDR3 length: 15 amino acids. V shed 0 bases and J shed 3 bases, with 9 bases lying between them. Germline values: CDR1 SGHRS, CDR2 YFSETQ. CDR3 sequence: CASSLGGLANEKLFF. The DNA of the CDR3 is TGCGCCAGCAGCTTGGGAGGACTGGCTAATGAAAAACTGTTTTTT. Full variable domain (outside the CDR3, taken from reference TRBV5-1 and TRBJ1-4): KAGVTQTPRYLIKTRGQQVTLSCSPISGHRSVSWYQQTPGQGLQFLFEYFSETQRNKGNFPGRFSGRQFSNSRSEMNVSTLELGDSALYLCASSLGGLANEKLFFGSGTQLSVL.

V and J are TRBV30 and TRBJ2-5; D remains ambiguous. Trimming cost V 0 bases and J 4 bases, with 6 bases left between them. The CDR3 is 12 amino acids. The germline gives CDR1 GTSNPN, CDR2 SVGIG (reference sequence). The CDR3 sequence: CAWSVWAETQYF. The CDR3 DNA sequence: TGTGCCTGGAGTGTTTGGGCAGAGACCCAGTACTTC.

The rearrangement uses TRBV6-5 and TRBJ2-1; possibly TRBD1 for D (5 bases). Germline lookup yields CDR1 MNHEY and CDR2 SVGAGI. The CDR3 is made up of 15 amino acids. Trimming left V 7 bases short and J 8 bases short, with 21 bases between. The CDR3 DNA reads as TGTGCCAGCACCCTCTTTGCAGGGCCAAGCGATGAGCAGTTCTTC. Protein: CASTLFAGPSDEQFF.

V gene TRBV3-1 (or the pseudogene TRBV3-2) combines with J gene TRBJ1-5, with unresolved D. Germline assignment: CDR1 LGHDT and CDR2 YNNKEL (reference sequence). CDR3 length equals 14 residues. V was shortened by 1 base and J by 7 bases, with 11 bases between the two germline ends. CDR3 in amino acids: CASSQGRAGQPQHF. CDR3 DNA: TGTGCCAGCAGCCAAGGCCGGGCGGGGCAGCCCCAGCATTTT.

The V and J genes are TRBV30 and TRBJ1-4; 10 bases fit TRBD1. Losses at the gene ends were 7 bases for V and 6 bases for J; bases not matched to a gene: 2. In germline, CDR1 is GTSNPN, CDR2 SVGIG (reference sequence). The CDR3 has 12 residues. Written as DNA, the CDR3 is TGTGCCTCTGGACAGGGGGATGAAAAACTGTTTTTT. Its translation is CASGQGDEKLFF. Full variable domain (missing parts from reference TRBV30 and TRBJ1-4): SQTIHQWPATLVQPVGSPLSLECTVEGTSNPNLYWYRQAAGRGLQLLFYSVGIGQISSEVPQNLSASRPQDRQFILSSKKLLLSDSGFYLCASGQGDEKLFFGSGTQLSVL.

The chain employs TRBV5-8 and TRBJ1-5, with D maybe TRBD1 (6 bases). This CDR3 region has 14 residues. Trimming pared 4 bases from V and 7 bases from J, leaving 15 bases between. Germline CDR1 reads SGHTS; CDR2 reads YDEGEE. DNA of the CDR3: TGTGCCAGCAGCCTGCGACAGGATCGGCAGCCCCAGCATTTT. Encoded protein: CASSLRQDRQPQHF.

The chain has TRBV7-6 and TRBJ1-3; perhaps TRBD1 as D (5 bases). The CDR3 is made up of 15 amino acids. Trimming took off 3 bases at V and 3 bases at J, with 12 bases between the two ends. Germline V gene lookup returns CDR1 SGHVS and CDR2 FNYEAQ. Written as DNA, the CDR3 is TGTGCCAGCAGCTTCAGGGACGGGGGTGGAAACACCATATATTTT. It specifies CASSFRDGGGNTIYF.

The chain joins TRBV27 to TRBJ2-5; 9 bases fit TRBD1. The V segment lost 1 base and the J segment 2 bases; nucleotides outside the gene matches: 2. The CDR3 spans 15 residues. The germline gives CDR1 MNHEY, CDR2 SMNVEV (reference sequence). The CDR3 reads CASSLLGTGQETQYF. Written as DNA, the CDR3 is TGTGCCAGCAGTTTATTGGGGACAGGGCAAGAGACCCAGTACTTC.

This clone has only one observation. The gene calls are TRBV7-3 and TRBJ2-3; TRBD2 might be the D (6 bases). The CDR3 spans 16 residues. CDR1 SGHTA and CDR2 FQGTGA come from the germline V gene. V lost 5 bases and J 6 bases, leaving 21 bases between the germline ends. CDR3 loop: CASSPLGWGEGDTQYF. In DNA form, the CDR3 reads TGTGCCAGCAGCCCCCTAGGATGGGGGGAAGGGGATACGCAGTATTTT. Full variable domain (remainder filled in from reference TRBV7-3 and TRBJ2-3): GAGVSQTPSNKVTEKGKYVELRCDPISGHTALYWYRQSLGQGPEFLIYFQGTGAADDSGLPNDRFFAVRPEGSVSTLKIQRTERGDSAVYLCASSPLGWGEGDTQYFGPGTRLTVL.

The chain couples TRBV7-6 to TRBJ2-1, with D perhaps TRBD1 (6 bases). The CDR3 totals 15 residues. With 5 bases removed from V and 3 bases from J, the gap between germline ends came to 14 bases. Germline CDR1 is SGHVS and CDR2 is FNYEAQ. The CDR3: CASSQVEGGYNEQFF. CDR3 bases: TGTGCCAGCAGCCAAGTCGAAGGGGGCTACAATGAGCAGTTCTTC. The whole variable domain, remainder taken from reference TRBV7-6 and TRBJ2-1, is GAGVSQSPRYKVTKRGQDVALRCDPISGHVSLYWYRQALGQGPEFLTYFNYEAQQDKSGLPNDRFSAERPEGSISTLTIQRTEQRDSAMYRCASSQVEGGYNEQFFGPGTRLTVL.

The table lists this clone with a few counts. This chain links TRBV6-5 with TRBJ2-7, with a tentative D call TRBD2 (6 bases). Germline CDR1 is MNHEY and CDR2 is SVGAGI. The CDR3 has 11 amino acids. Trimming pared 7 bases from V and 5 bases from J, leaving 9 bases between. CDR3 nucleotide sequence: TGTGCCAGCAAGTGGGGGGACGAGCAGTACGTC. It translates to CASKWGDEQYV.

The gene calls are TRBV19 and TRBJ2-2; 9 bases are shared with TRBD2. The CDR3 consists of 17 residues. The V gene's germline CDR1 is LNHDA and CDR2 SQIVND (reference sequence). The V gene end was trimmed by 7 bases and the J gene end by 0 bases; junction bases not matched to a gene: 9. For the CDR3, the DNA is TGTGCCAGTAAACTTAGCGGGGGACCGACGAACACCGGGGAGCTGTTTTTT. Its translation is CASKLSGGPTNTGELFF.

V gene TRBV3-1 (or the pseudogene TRBV3-2) combines with J gene TRBJ1-2; D not resolved. V shed 0 bases and J shed 8 bases, with 16 bases lying between them. This CDR3 comprises 15 residues. Germline V gene sequence: CDR1 LGHDT, CDR2 YNNKEL (reference sequence). The CDR3 loop reads CASSQDWFGSGGYTF. CDR3 nucleotides: TGTGCCAGCAGCCAAGATTGGTTCGGATCGGGAGGCTACACCTTC.

This clone was recorded once. J is TRBJ2-7 and V is TRBV3-1 (or the pseudogene TRBV3-2); D possibly corresponds to TRBD2 (5 bases). The CDR3 is 11 residues long. V was clipped by 4 bases and J by 7 bases, with 8 bases between them. Per the germline V gene, CDR1 is LGHDT and CDR2 is YNNKEL (reference sequence). In DNA, the CDR3 is TGTGCCAGCAGCCCCCAGCGGGAGCAGTACGTC. This codes for CASSPQREQYV.

V gene TRBV4-1 combines with J gene TRBJ2-6; D call uncertain. Per germline, CDR1 MGHRA and CDR2 YSYEKL. This CDR3 region has 15 residues. V was pared by 4 bases and J by 2 bases, with 9 bases between. In nucleotides, the CDR3 is TGCGCCAGCAGCCTCCTTATTACTGGGGCCAACGTCCTGACTTTC. Residues: CASSLLITGANVLTF.

The chain employs TRBV7-6 and TRBJ2-2; no clear D. The CDR3 spans 16 residues. The ends were cut back, 5 bases at V and 3 bases at J, with 16 bases in the middle. CDR1 is SGHVS, CDR2 FNYEAQ, per germline. CDR3 bases: TGTGCCAGCAGCCCCAATAGCCTCGCGGACACCGGGGAGCTGTTTTTT. Amino acids: CASSPNSLADTGELFF.

In this sample, this clone turned up many times. The rearrangement joins TRBV9 to TRBJ2-1; a possible D gene is TRBD2 (6 bases). The CDR3 runs to 17 residues. Germline CDR1 and CDR2: SGDLS and YYNGEE. Trimming left V 3 bases short and J 6 bases short, with 22 bases between. CDR3 sequence (DNA): TGTGCCAGCAGCGGCCCCCCTCTAGTCGCGGGGCGCAATGAGCAGTTCTTC. Translation gives CASSGPPLVAGRNEQFF.

V usage is TRBV19 and J usage is TRBJ1-4; D may be TRBD1 (6 bases). Trimming shortened V by 7 bases and J by 4 bases, and 16 bases separated the two germline ends. The CDR3 is 15 residues long. Per germline, CDR1 LNHDA and CDR2 SQIVND (reference sequence). The CDR3 reads CASTPGGALNEKLFF. CDR3 bases: TGTGCCAGTACCCCGGGGGGGGCACTTAATGAAAAACTGTTTTTT.

The rearrangement uses TRBV9 and TRBJ1-1; D is uncertain. Deletions cut 4 bases from V and 6 bases from J, with 16 bases between. Germline CDR1 is SGDLS and CDR2 is YYNGEE. This CDR3 has 14 residues. In DNA form, the CDR3 reads TGTGCCAGCAGCAAAGGACTAACGGATCCTGAAGCTTTCTTT. This encodes CASSKGLTDPEAFF.

The gene calls are TRBV7-8 and TRBJ2-2; weak D call: TRBD1 (6 bases). Germline V gene sequence: CDR1 SGHVS, CDR2 FQNEAQ. This CDR3 region has 13 residues. V was pared by 6 bases and J by 5 bases, with 10 bases between. This CDR3 reads CASRRQATGELFF. DNA of the CDR3: TGTGCCAGCAGGAGACAGGCGACCGGGGAGCTGTTTTTT.

The chain couples TRBV12-3 or TRBV12-4 to TRBJ1-2; D is uncertain. V was clipped by 3 bases and J by 7 bases, with 6 bases between them. The CDR3 is 11 amino acids. The DNA of the CDR3 is TGTGCCAGCAGTTTGGGGAGTGGCTACACCTTC. Residues: CASSLGSGYTF.

This chain connects TRBV7-2 to TRBJ1-2; 7 bases align to TRBD1. V shed 5 bases, J shed 5 bases, and the junction held 17 bases outside the gene matches. Per germline, CDR1 SGHTA and CDR2 FQGNSA. This CDR3 has 17 amino acids. CDR3 region: CASSPGGSGARPYGYTF. The CDR3 DNA reads TGTGCCAGCAGCCCAGGGGGATCGGGGGCTCGGCCATATGGCTACACCTTC.

V usage is TRBV9 and J usage is TRBJ1-2; no clear D gene. V lost 3 bases, J lost 2 bases, and 8 bases lay in between. This CDR3 comprises 13 residues. Germline V lookup: CDR1 SGDLS, CDR2 YYNGEE. The CDR3 region has the DNA TGTGCCAGCAGCGCCGGGGTAAACTATGGCTACACCTTC. It encodes CASSAGVNYGYTF. Based on the CDR3 plus reference TRBV9 and TRBJ1-2, the full variable domain is DSGVTQTPKHLITATGQRVTLRCSPRSGDLSVYWYQQSLDQGLQFLIQYYNGEERAKGNILERFSAQQFPDLHSELNLSSLELGDSALYFCASSAGVNYGYTFGSGTRLTVV.

This clone appeared a single time. V usage is TRBV7-8 and J usage is TRBJ2-7, with 7 bases aligning to TRBD1. CDR3 length equals 15 residues. J gave up 3 bases and V 2 bases, and 7 bases lay outside the gene matches. Germline CDR1 reads SGHVS; CDR2 reads FQNEAQ. As DNA, the CDR3 is TGTGCCAGCAGCTTATTTGGGACAGCCCACTACGAGCAGTACTTC. Translating it yields CASSLFGTAHYEQYF.

The V and J genes are TRBV7-6 and TRBJ2-3; 10 nucleotides line up with TRBD2. CDR1 is SGHVS, CDR2 FNYEAQ, per germline. V trimming: 3 bases; J trimming: 5 bases; junction bases outside the gene matches: 5. The CDR3 spans 15 residues. CDR3 in DNA: TGTGCCAGCAGCTTCTCGCCTAGCGGGGGAGATACGCAGTATTTT. Amino acids: CASSFSPSGGDTQYF.